The present entry profiles one TCR beta chain with its context. The data stem from a study of control samples from healthy donors and cancer patients. Clones were read by immunoSEQ multiplex PCR, and TCRdb kept only the in-frame ones, dropping some. This table holds roughly 190,000 clones. The CDR3 is 14 amino acids. Germline CDR1 is GTSNPN and CDR2 is SVGIG (reference sequence). The germline V and J ends were trimmed by 5 bases and 8 bases, with 21 bases remaining between them. This sequence joins TRBV30 and TRBJ1-2; a possible D gene is TRBD1 (5 bases). The source of this sequence is a woman under 40 in good health. Sequencing input: blood. This chain's CDR3 is CAWDAGMLRGGYTF. DNA of the CDR3: TGTGCCTGGGACGCAGGGATGTTGCGGGGCGGCTACACCTTC.